This is a list of T cell receptor beta chains from one sample in a study of shared clonotypes between healthy human individuals. Using immunoSEQ multiplex PCR, the repertoire was profiled, and TCRdb retains in-frame clones only, with some absent. The table shows millions of clones, with approximately 93% occurring only once. The sequenced sample consisted of naive CD4+ T cells from PBMCs. The receptors here all came from a young man in good health. Some clones in this sample may be carry-over from other donors' samples. The CDR3 runs from the conserved cysteine through the conserved F or W. The D gene is left open where the match is weak. Rows give clone size only sometimes, using once, few, many, or a class for an expanded clone.

>NA|TRBJ1-1|few|12|TRBV28
TGTGCCAGCACAGACCCAGGGAGGGAAGCTTTCTTT
CASTDPGREAFF
>TRBD2|TRBJ2-1|NA|16|TRBV28
TGTGCCAGCAGTTTTGCTAGCGGGAGGGCCGGAGAAGAGCAGTTCTTC
CASSFASGRAGEEQFF
>NA|TRBJ2-7|NA|15|TRBV7-2
TGTGCCAGCAAGCGCCATGGAGGAGAAGTTTACGAGCAGTACTTC
CASKRHGGEVYEQYF
>NA|TRBJ1-2|NA|14|TRBV7-2
TGTGCCAGCAGCTTGCTTCTTTCTAACTATGGCTACACCTTC
CASSLLLSNYGYTF
>TRBD1|TRBJ2-1|once|13|TRBV7-7
TGTGCCAGCAGCTACACAGGGGAGAATGAGCAGTTCTTC
CASSYTGENEQFF
>NA|TRBJ2-2|NA|15|TRBV25-1
TGTGCCAGCAGTGAAGTAGCCGGGTTTGACGGGGAGCTGTTTTTT
CASSEVAGFDGELFF
>NA|TRBJ1-1|NA|16|TRBV5-6
TGTGCCAGCAGCTTGGTCCTTTTCGACAGGAACACTGAAGCTTTCTTT
CASSLVLFDRNTEAFF
>NA|TRBJ1-3|NA|14|TRBV25-1
TGTGCCAGCAGCCCTGCGGGGGGCGGAAACACCATATATTTT
CASSPAGGGNTIYF
>TRBD1|TRBJ1-1|NA|14|TRBV9
TGTGCCAGCAGCCCCAGCTTGACAGGGGGCGAAGCTTTCTTT
CASSPSLTGGEAFF
>NA|TRBJ2-5|NA|16|TRBV9
TGTGCCAGCAGCGTATTAGGCAGCCCGTACCAAGAGACCCAGTACTTC
CASSVLGSPYQETQYF
>NA|TRBJ2-1|once|15|TRBV29-1
TGCAGCGGTAAACAGGGCTTTAGCTCCTACAATGAGCAGTTCTTC
CSGKQGFSSYNEQFF
>NA|TRBJ2-5|NA|15|TRBV7-8
TGTGCCAGCAGCCGCCTGGCCGGGGCGGCAGAGACCCAGTACTTC
CASSRLAGAAETQYF
>NA|TRBJ1-1|NA|16|TRBV5-1
TGCGCCAGCAGCTTGGGGGGCCGGCAGGGGTTCACTGAAGCTTTCTTT
CASSLGGRQGFTEAFF
>TRBD1|TRBJ1-3|NA|15|TRBV6-5
TGTGCCAGCAGCACCGGGGGGACAGCTGGAAACACCATATATTTT
CASSTGGTAGNTIYF
>TRBD2|TRBJ2-1|NA|17|TRBV5-1
TGCGCCAGCAGCCTCGGGACTAGCGGGGGTCCAGGCAATGAGCAGTTCTTC
CASSLGTSGGPGNEQFF
>TRBD2|TRBJ2-5|NA|14|TRBV9
TGTGCCAGTCCTCGGGAGGCGTACATAGAGACCCAGTACTTC
CASPREAYIETQYF
>NA|TRBJ2-7|NA|15|TRBV6-1
TGTGCCAGCAGTGATAAAGGGGGGAAAGACTACGAGCAGTACTTC
CASSDKGGKDYEQYF
>NA|TRBJ2-5|NA|12|TRBV28
TGTGCCACCATGGGTCCCACGGAGACCCAGTACTTC
CATMGPTETQYF
>NA|TRBJ2-3|NA|13|TRBV5-1
TGCGCCAGCAGCCCGGCCCTCACAGATACGCAGTATTTT
CASSPALTDTQYF
>TRBD1|TRBJ2-7|NA|13|TRBV28
TGTGCCAGCAGTTTAAGACAGGGCTACGAGCAGTACTTC
CASSLRQGYEQYF
>TRBD1|TRBJ1-2|NA|14|TRBV7-2
TGTGCCAGCAGTAACACGTTACAGGGGCTTGGCTACACCTTC
CASSNTLQGLGYTF
>NA|TRBJ2-1|NA|13|TRBV5-6
TGTGCCAGCAGCTTGTTAGAGGAGGGTGAGCAGTTCTTC
CASSLLEEGEQFF
>NA|TRBJ1-4|few|10|TRBV30
TGTGCCTGGAGGGAGGAAAAACTGTTTTTT
CAWREEKLFF
>NA|TRBJ1-4|NA|14|TRBV6-1
TGTGCCAGCAGTGGTGTGGGGGGGCGTGAAAAACTGTTTTTT
CASSGVGGREKLFF
>NA|TRBJ1-2|NA|15|TRBV6-5
TGTGCCAGCTCCTTCCAGGGAGGGGGGCATGTTGGCTACACCTTC
CASSFQGGGHVGYTF
>NA|TRBJ2-6|NA|15|TRBV6-5
TGTGCCAGCAGTCGCGACCGGGGTAGGGCCAACGTCCTGACTTTC
CASSRDRGRANVLTF
>NA|TRBJ2-7|NA|15|TRBV6-1
TGTGCCAGCAGTGAATCTCCGGGAGTCAGTTACGAGCAGTACTTC
CASSESPGVSYEQYF
>NA|TRBJ2-1|NA|13|TRBV29-1
TGCAGCGTTAAACGGCAGGGGAATGGTGAGCAGTTCTTC
CSVKRQGNGEQFF
>NA|TRBJ2-7|NA|13|TRBV7-3
TGTGCCAGCAGCTCCCGGGACGGCTACGAGCAGTACTTC
CASSSRDGYEQYF
>NA|TRBJ1-1|NA|15|TRBV14
TGTGCCAGCAGCCGAGAGGGGTGGTTGGACACTGAAGCTTTCTTT
CASSREGWLDTEAFF
>TRBD1|TRBJ2-1|NA|15|TRBV5-1
TGCGCCAGCAGCTTAGTCCAGGGGGCCTACAATGAGCAGTTCTTC
CASSLVQGAYNEQFF
>NA|TRBJ2-3|once|16|TRBV11-2
TGTGCCAGCAGCCCCGGTGCTGGGGGTAGGACAGATACGCAGTATTTT
CASSPGAGGRTDTQYF
>TRBD1|TRBJ2-7|NA|15|TRBV5-1
TGCGCCAGCAGCTCTTACCGGGACAGACCCTACGAGCAGTACTTC
CASSSYRDRPYEQYF
>TRBD1|TRBJ2-2|NA|15|TRBV7-2
TGTGCCAGCAGCTGGGACAGGGGTAACACCGGGGAGCTGTTTTTT
CASSWDRGNTGELFF
>TRBD1|TRBJ2-4|NA|16|TRBV5-6
TGTGCCAGCAGCTTGGCCTCGACAGGGGCCAAAAACATTCAGTACTTC
CASSLASTGAKNIQYF
>NA|TRBJ2-7|NA|13|TRBV6-1
TGTGCCAGCAGTGAAAACAGCTCCTACGAGCAGTACTTC
CASSENSSYEQYF
>NA|TRBJ1-6|NA|16|TRBV4-2
TGTGCCAGCAGCCGGGATCCGACAGGCAATTCGCCACCCCTCCACTTT
CASSRDPTGNSPPLHF